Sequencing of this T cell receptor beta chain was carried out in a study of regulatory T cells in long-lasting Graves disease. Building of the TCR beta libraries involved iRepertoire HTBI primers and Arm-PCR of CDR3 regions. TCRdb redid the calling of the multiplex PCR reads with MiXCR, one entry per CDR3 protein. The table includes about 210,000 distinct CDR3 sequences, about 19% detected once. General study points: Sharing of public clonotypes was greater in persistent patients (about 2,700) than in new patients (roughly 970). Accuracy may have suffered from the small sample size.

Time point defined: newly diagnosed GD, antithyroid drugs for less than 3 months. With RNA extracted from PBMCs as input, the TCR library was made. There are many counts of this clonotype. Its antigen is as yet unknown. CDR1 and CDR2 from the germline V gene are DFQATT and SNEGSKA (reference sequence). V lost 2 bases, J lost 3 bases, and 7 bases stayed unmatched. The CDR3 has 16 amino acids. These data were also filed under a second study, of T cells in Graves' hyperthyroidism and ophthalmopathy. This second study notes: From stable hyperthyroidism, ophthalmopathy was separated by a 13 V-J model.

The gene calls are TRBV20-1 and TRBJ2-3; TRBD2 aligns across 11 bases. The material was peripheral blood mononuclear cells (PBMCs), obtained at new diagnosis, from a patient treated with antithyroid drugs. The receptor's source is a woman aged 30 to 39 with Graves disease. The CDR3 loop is CSARTQLAGETDTQYF. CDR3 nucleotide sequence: TGCAGTGCTAGAACACAACTAGCGGGGGAGACAGATACGCAGTATTTT.